Listed here is a single T cell receptor beta chain. This sample stems from a study of long-term antiretroviral therapy in people with HIV. The assay, immunoSEQ v3.0, was run at survey level. Only in-frame clones appear in the TCRdb table, and some are missing; sequencing was by immunoSEQ multiplex PCR. The sample has about 30,000 clones, nearly 95% seen once; the top ten hold 5.5% to 7%. The CDR3 is 16 amino acids. Germline CDR1 and CDR2: SGHNT and YYREEE (reference sequence). Trimming pared 2 bases from V and 3 bases from J, leaving 14 bases between. The sequenced sample was unsorted PBMCs, obtained roughly 6.3 years after starting antiretroviral therapy. V gene TRBV5-4 combines with J gene TRBJ1-4, with a weak D call TRBD1 (5 bases). The TCR comes from a woman between 40 and 50 years old with HIV. For the CDR3, the DNA is TGTGCCAGCAGCTTTACCCGTTCGGGGGCTAATGAAAAACTGTTTTTT. It translates to CASSFTRSGANEKLFF.